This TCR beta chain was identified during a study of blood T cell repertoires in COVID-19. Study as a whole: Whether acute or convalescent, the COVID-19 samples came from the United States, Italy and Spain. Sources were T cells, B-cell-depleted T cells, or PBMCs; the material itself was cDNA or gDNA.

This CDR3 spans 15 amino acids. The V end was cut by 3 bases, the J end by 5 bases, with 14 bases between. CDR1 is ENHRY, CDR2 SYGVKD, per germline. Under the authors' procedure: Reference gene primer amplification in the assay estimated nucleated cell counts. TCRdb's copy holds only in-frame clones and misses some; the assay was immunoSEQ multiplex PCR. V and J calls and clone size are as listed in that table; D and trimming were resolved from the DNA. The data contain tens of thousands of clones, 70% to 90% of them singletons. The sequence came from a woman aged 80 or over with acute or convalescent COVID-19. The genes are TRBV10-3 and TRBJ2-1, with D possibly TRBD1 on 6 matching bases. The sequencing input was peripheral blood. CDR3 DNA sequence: TGTGCCATCAGTGACAACACGGGACAAAACAATGAGCAGTTCTTC. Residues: CAISDNTGQNNEQFF.